This is a list of T cell receptor beta chains from one sample in a study of Ad26.COV2.S vaccination and SARS-CoV-2 variants. The method was immunoSEQ multiplex PCR; TCRdb's version includes in-frame clones alone and lacks a portion of them. Of 350,000 to 450,000 clones listed, about 91% were seen once; the top ten hold about 3.9%. This material consisted of peripheral blood, taken after recovery from COVID-19. These receptors all come from a human donor who had recovered from COVID-19. The CDR3 runs from the conserved cysteine through the conserved F or W. The order of the fields is CDR3 length, J gene, V gene, D gene, clone size, CDR3 protein, CDR3 DNA. D genes are given only for firm matches. Clone sizes are given selectively: once, few, many, or a class where the clone is expanded.

14	TRBJ1-4	TRBV4-1	NA	NA	CASSQGVTLEKLFF	TGCGCCAGCAGCCAAGGTGTCACCTTAGAAAAACTGTTTTTT
15	TRBJ1-3	TRBV6-5	NA	NA	CASSPRGRIGNTIYF	TGTGCCAGCAGTCCTCGAGGAAGGATTGGAAACACCATATATTTT
15	TRBJ1-4	TRBV2	TRBD1	NA	CASRPLGQSNEKLFF	TGTGCCAGCAGGCCCTTGGGACAGTCTAATGAAAAACTGTTTTTT
14	TRBJ1-1	TRBV5-1	TRBD1	NA	CASSLGQGSSEAFF	TGCGCCAGCAGCTTGGGACAGGGGTCTTCTGAAGCTTTCTTT
15	TRBJ2-3	TRBV5-8	TRBD2	once	CASSLSGGRTDTQYF	TGTGCCAGCAGTCTTAGCGGGGGGAGGACAGATACGCAGTATTTT
14	TRBJ2-7	TRBV9	NA	NA	CASSPRAQAYEQYF	TGTGCCAGCAGCCCCCGGGCACAGGCCTACGAGCAGTACTTC
13	TRBJ1-2	TRBV6-5	NA	NA	CASSYSADYGYTF	TGTGCCAGCAGTTACTCGGCAGATTATGGCTACACCTTC
15	TRBJ2-3	TRBV27	NA	NA	CASSGNRDTADTQYF	TGTGCCAGCAGTGGGAACCGGGACACGGCAGATACGCAGTATTTT
15	TRBJ2-5	TRBV9	NA	few	CASSARDAAQETQYF	TGTGCCAGCAGCGCGAGGGACGCCGCCCAAGAGACCCAGTACTTC
13	TRBJ2-7	TRBV10-2	TRBD1	NA	CASSVVGGGEQYF	TGCGCCAGCAGTGTGGTAGGGGGCGGCGAGCAGTACTTC
17	TRBJ2-3	TRBV19	TRBD2	NA	CASSRLAGGTSTDTQYF	TGTGCCAGTAGTCGGCTAGCGGGGGGTACTAGCACAGATACGCAGTATTTT